The entry below describes one T cell receptor beta chain. The antigen remains unidentified. This sample was taken from a study of cytomegalovirus exposure and HLA in healthy donors. The PCR ran on 60 Vbeta and 13 Jbeta primers. Assay: immunoSEQ multiplex PCR; the TCRdb copy retains only in-frame clones and omits some. There are 200,000 or so clones in the sample; less than 85% occur only once, and 0.63% lies in the top ten. Findings of the study overall: Rare TCR sequences predominated, though certain public TCRs were found in many donors.

V shed 5 bases and J 13 bases; nucleotides not matched to a gene: 4. CDR1 is SGHVS, CDR2 FQNEAQ, per germline. This CDR3 region has 13 residues. Sequencing used PBMCs. The V and J genes are TRBV7-8 and TRBJ1-6; TRBD1 agrees at 11 bases. The receptor comes from a man between 18 and 29 years old in good health and CMV-seronegative. The CDR3 DNA reads TGTGCCAGCAGCCTGAGGGACAGGGGGCCCCTCCACTTT. Amino acids: CASSLRDRGPLHF.